What follows describes a single T cell receptor beta chain. The clone's antigen remains unknown. The CDR3, from cysteine to phenylalanine, totals 15 residues. DNA is not on record. CDR1 and CDR2 were assigned from the germline V gene as MDHEN and SYDVKM. These data come from a study of CXCR3-negative and CXCR3-positive naive CD8 T cells (dated by TCRdb to about 2019). Describing the broader study: In total, 130 million to 150 million TRB reads were obtained, or roughly 1.5 +/- 0.3 million reads per library. Data from about 10 donors, pooled across two independent experiments, went into the diversity and physicochemical repertoire analyses. TRBV-TRBJ cluster analysis included naive subsets from a handful of donors and memory cells from 3 donors.

The paper's findings and limits, for the study overall: TRBV-TRBJ usage was similar between naive CXCR3-negative and CXCR3-positive cells from the same donor, while memory cells showed distinct patterns. Surface CD5, linked to self-reactivity in mice, was comparable between naive subsets; TCR interaction strength was therefore also inferred from TRB CDR3 physicochemical properties. Both naive subsets had comparably high repertoire diversity, while memory CD8+ T cells had much lower repertoire diversity. Compared with CXCR3-negative naive cells, CXCR3-positive naive cells had TRB CDR3s with higher hydrophobicity (lower Kidera factor 4), lower energy, and higher strength and volume indices. Freshly isolated PBMCs were used for most assays because CXCR3 expression partially decreased after cryopreservation.

The sequencer listed for this sample is NextSeq 550. The Human TCR Profiling Kit (MiLaboratory) was used to make UMI-labeled 5' RACE TRB cDNA libraries. cDNA synthesis used the entire amount of extracted RNA, and PCR amplification then used the entire amount of cDNA produced. Libraries were prepared in parallel with an identical number of PCR cycles. As for how the authors treated the data: With a minimum of two reads required per UMI, MIGEC and MiXCR pulled out about 49,000 +/- 11,000 unique UMI-labeled TRB cDNA molecules from each library. An average of 40,000 +/- 10,000 functional in-frame TRB CDR3 nucleotide clonotypes without stop codons was found per library. After downsampling to 5000 UMI-labeled TRB molecules per sample, diversity metrics, including normalized Shannon-Wiener and Chao1, were computed in VDJtools. VDJtools was used to calculate clonotype-size-weighted physicochemical properties of the central five CDR3 residues, namely interaction energy, strength, volume and Kidera factor 4. With the reads reprocessed by TCRdb, a single entry stands for each CDR3 protein sequence and no DNA is reported. The V and J calls here are based on TCRdb, not the publication. The table of this sample itemizes 100,000 to 150,000 distinct CDR3 sequences. The top ten constitute approximately 0.29% of the sample.

Each CD8+ T cell subset was flow-sorted in triplicate, with 250,000 to 350,000 cells per subset placed directly into RLT lysis buffer. To exclude memory contaminants, naive CD8+ T cells were stringently defined as CD45RO-CCR7+CD27+CD95-. Peripheral blood mononuclear cells were isolated from buffy coats by standard density gradient centrifugation. Naive CXCR3-negative and CXCR3-positive CD8+ T cells were flow-sorted using a FACSAria III. Total RNA was extracted from sorted cells with an RNeasy Mini Kit. Sequencing used naive CXCR3- CD8+ T cells from blood. The cell subset or site label corresponds to: CD45RO-CCR7+CD27+CD95- naive CD8+ T cells lacking CXCR3 (TNR3-). The chain is made from TRBV28 and TRBJ2-1; TCRdb returns TRBD1, unconfirmable since there is no DNA. This receptor was obtained from a human donor in good health. Some clones in this sample may be carry-over from other donors' samples. CDR3 reads: CASSPLQGSYNEQFF.